Below are 9 T cell receptor beta chains sequenced from a single sample in a study of CD8+CD57+ T cells in acquired aplastic anemia. Researchers used genomic DNA as the template to profile TCR beta VDJ and CDR3. TCRdb itself ran the reads through MiXCR, one entry per CDR3 protein. The profile covers around 120,000 distinct CDR3 sequences, with about 40% appearing a single time and roughly 2.7% taken by the ten largest. Patients sequenced had flow cytometry evidence of CD8+CD57+ cell expansion. Sequenced input: sorted CD4+, CD8+, or CD8+CD57+ T cells (not recorded which) from PBMCs. These receptors originate from a human donor with aplastic anemia.

The chain uses TRBV27 and TRBJ1-4; D is unclear. V was pared by 6 bases and J by 1 base, with 9 bases between. The CDR3 sequence is 14 residues long. Germline CDR1 reads MNHEY; CDR2 reads SMNVEV (reference sequence). The DNA of the CDR3 is TGTGCCAGCAGCAAATTGGGAACTAATGAAAAACTGTTTTTT. Amino acids: CASSKLGTNEKLFF. Based on the CDR3 plus reference TRBV27 and TRBJ1-4, the full variable domain is EAQVTQNPRYLITVTGKKLTVTCSQNMNHEYMSWYRQDPGLGLRQIYYSMNVEVTDKGDVPEGYKVSRKEKRNFPLILESPSPNQTSLYFCASSKLGTNEKLFFGSGTQLSVL.

V is TRBV6-1 and J is TRBJ1-2; D gene ambiguous. This CDR3 is 12 amino acids long. CDR1 is MNHNS, CDR2 SASEGT, per germline. Trimming took 2 bases from V and 10 from J, leaving 11 bases between them. The DNA for the CDR3 is TGTGCCAGCAGTGAACTCCGAACATCCTACACCTTC. Its protein is CASSELRTSYTF.

V usage is TRBV11-2 and J usage is TRBJ2-1; the match to TRBD2 covers 9 bases. CDR1 SGHAT and CDR2 FQNNGV come from the germline V gene. The CDR3 has 16 amino acids. V was clipped by 1 base and J by 4 bases; unmatched bases: 5. CDR3 region: CASSLGLAVKYNEQFF. The CDR3 bases are TGTGCCAGCAGCTTAGGACTAGCGGTTAAATACAATGAGCAGTTCTTC.

This clonotype was observed at least ten times. The J gene is TRBJ2-1, the V gene TRBV7-3; 8 positions match TRBD1. In germline, CDR1 is SGHTA, CDR2 FQGTGA. V lost 3 bases to trimming and J lost 4 bases; unmatched junction nucleotides: 5. The CDR3 runs to 15 residues. The CDR3: CASSLDRAGYNEQFF. The CDR3 nucleotides read TGTGCCAGCAGCTTGGACAGGGCCGGGTACAATGAGCAGTTCTTC.

This clonotype occurred many times. The chain recombines TRBV20-1 with TRBJ1-6, with D perhaps matching TRBD1 (6 bases). This CDR3 has 15 residues. Germline lookup yields CDR1 DFQATT and CDR2 SNEGSKA (reference sequence). V was clipped by 0 bases and J by 9 bases, with 15 bases between them. The CDR3 DNA is TGCAGTGCTAGAGATCAGGGGCAGGGGTTTTCACCCCTCCACTTT. This translates into CSARDQGQGFSPLHF.

In regard to this clonotype: Relative to the germline gene, one junction end is altered; a read error may explain this. V and J are TRBV18 and TRBJ2-1; D possibly uses TRBD1 or TRBD2 (6 bases each). This CDR3 is 16 amino acids long. The germline CDR1 and CDR2 sequences are KGHSH and LQKENI. The CDR3 protein is CASSPPWGARANERFF. The CDR3 DNA sequence: TGTGCCAGCTCACCACCGTGGGGGGCTAGGGCCAATGAGCGGTTCTTC.

The chain has TRBV10-3 and TRBJ1-2; D is undetermined. The V gene's germline CDR1 is ENHRY and CDR2 SYGVKD. This CDR3 comprises 12 residues. Trimming left V 4 bases short and J 7 bases short, with 10 bases between. In nucleotides, the CDR3 is TGTGCCATCAGTGTCCAGGAGAGTGGCTACACCTTC. Its protein product is CAISVQESGYTF.

The chain carries TRBV5-1 and TRBJ2-5; 10 nucleotides match TRBD1. The CDR3 spans 16 residues. Losses at the gene ends were 4 bases for V and 4 bases for J; bases not matched to a gene: 10. Germline CDR1 and CDR2: SGHRS and YFSETQ. CDR3 amino acids: CASSQPRDRGRETQYF. In DNA form, the CDR3 reads TGCGCCAGCAGCCAACCCCGGGACAGGGGTAGAGAGACCCAGTACTTC. Full variable domain (rest looked up from reference TRBV5-1 and TRBJ2-5): KAGVTQTPRYLIKTRGQQVTLSCSPISGHRSVSWYQQTPGQGLQFLFEYFSETQRNKGNFPGRFSGRQFSNSRSEMNVSTLELGDSALYLCASSQPRDRGRETQYFGPGTRLLVL.

Ten or more counts support this clonotype. A read error may explain this, as a much larger clone is one base away. This chain uses TRBV2 with TRBJ2-1, with D tentatively TRBD1 or TRBD2 (6 bases each). Germline CDR1 is SNHLY and CDR2 is FYNNEI. CDR3 length: 13 residues. CDR3 loop: CASSRGVYNEQLF. The CDR3 nucleotides are TGTGCCAGCAGTAGGGGGGTATACAATGAGCAGCTCTTC.